This section outlines one TCR beta chain sequence together with its context. As yet, its antigen is unknown. This record belongs to a study of Ad26.COV2.S vaccination and SARS-CoV-2 variants. General study points: CD8+ and CD4+ T cells specific for spike reportedly responded with substantial breadth after vaccination. Responses of T cells in total may have been underestimated by the TCR breadth and depth analyses. Placebo recipients trailed vaccine recipients in spike-specific TCR breadth. Measurement of non-spike TCR breadth gave similar results in vaccine and placebo recipients.

Measured with immunoSEQ multiplex PCR; TCRdb has only the in-frame clones, and not every one. The data show roughly 380,000 clones, with just over 90% seen just once and under 4% held by the top ten. CDR1 is LGHNT, CDR2 FRNRAP, per germline. V dropped 0 bases and J dropped 6 bases, with 5 bases sitting between them. This CDR3 has 13 residues. Sequences were derived from peripheral blood, sampled after recovery from COVID-19. This chain joins TRBV12-5 and TRBJ1-4; D unresolved. The TCR was taken from a human donor who had recovered from COVID-19. CDR3 DNA sequence: TGTGCTAGTGGTTTGGTACAGTATGAAAAACTGTTTTTT. This sequence encodes CASGLVQYEKLFF.